One TCR beta chain is described in this entry. This entry comes from a study of early T cells in non-severe SARS-CoV-2 infection. Study summary: Chains were not paired, and sequencing was done on bulk RNA from unsorted whole blood.

In the library, individual cDNA molecules carried attached unique molecular identifiers. TCRdb independently ran MiXCR on the 5' RACE reads; one entry per CDR3 protein. The table shows about 83,000 distinct CDR3 sequences, with around 9.3% occurring only once. CDR1 SGHRS and CDR2 YFSETQ come from the germline V gene. There are 14 residues in the CDR3. V trimming: 4 bases; J trimming: 5 bases; junction bases outside the gene matches: 6. The clonotype was recovered from an adult who was a healthcare worker with PCR-confirmed SARS-CoV-2 infection or an uninfected control (not recorded which). This sample comprised whole blood, obtained at baseline. The chain links TRBV5-1 to TRBJ1-1, with 9 bases aligning to TRBD1. The CDR3 reads CASSHTGGSTEAFF. DNA of the CDR3: TGCGCCAGCAGCCATACAGGGGGCAGTACTGAAGCTTTCTTT.